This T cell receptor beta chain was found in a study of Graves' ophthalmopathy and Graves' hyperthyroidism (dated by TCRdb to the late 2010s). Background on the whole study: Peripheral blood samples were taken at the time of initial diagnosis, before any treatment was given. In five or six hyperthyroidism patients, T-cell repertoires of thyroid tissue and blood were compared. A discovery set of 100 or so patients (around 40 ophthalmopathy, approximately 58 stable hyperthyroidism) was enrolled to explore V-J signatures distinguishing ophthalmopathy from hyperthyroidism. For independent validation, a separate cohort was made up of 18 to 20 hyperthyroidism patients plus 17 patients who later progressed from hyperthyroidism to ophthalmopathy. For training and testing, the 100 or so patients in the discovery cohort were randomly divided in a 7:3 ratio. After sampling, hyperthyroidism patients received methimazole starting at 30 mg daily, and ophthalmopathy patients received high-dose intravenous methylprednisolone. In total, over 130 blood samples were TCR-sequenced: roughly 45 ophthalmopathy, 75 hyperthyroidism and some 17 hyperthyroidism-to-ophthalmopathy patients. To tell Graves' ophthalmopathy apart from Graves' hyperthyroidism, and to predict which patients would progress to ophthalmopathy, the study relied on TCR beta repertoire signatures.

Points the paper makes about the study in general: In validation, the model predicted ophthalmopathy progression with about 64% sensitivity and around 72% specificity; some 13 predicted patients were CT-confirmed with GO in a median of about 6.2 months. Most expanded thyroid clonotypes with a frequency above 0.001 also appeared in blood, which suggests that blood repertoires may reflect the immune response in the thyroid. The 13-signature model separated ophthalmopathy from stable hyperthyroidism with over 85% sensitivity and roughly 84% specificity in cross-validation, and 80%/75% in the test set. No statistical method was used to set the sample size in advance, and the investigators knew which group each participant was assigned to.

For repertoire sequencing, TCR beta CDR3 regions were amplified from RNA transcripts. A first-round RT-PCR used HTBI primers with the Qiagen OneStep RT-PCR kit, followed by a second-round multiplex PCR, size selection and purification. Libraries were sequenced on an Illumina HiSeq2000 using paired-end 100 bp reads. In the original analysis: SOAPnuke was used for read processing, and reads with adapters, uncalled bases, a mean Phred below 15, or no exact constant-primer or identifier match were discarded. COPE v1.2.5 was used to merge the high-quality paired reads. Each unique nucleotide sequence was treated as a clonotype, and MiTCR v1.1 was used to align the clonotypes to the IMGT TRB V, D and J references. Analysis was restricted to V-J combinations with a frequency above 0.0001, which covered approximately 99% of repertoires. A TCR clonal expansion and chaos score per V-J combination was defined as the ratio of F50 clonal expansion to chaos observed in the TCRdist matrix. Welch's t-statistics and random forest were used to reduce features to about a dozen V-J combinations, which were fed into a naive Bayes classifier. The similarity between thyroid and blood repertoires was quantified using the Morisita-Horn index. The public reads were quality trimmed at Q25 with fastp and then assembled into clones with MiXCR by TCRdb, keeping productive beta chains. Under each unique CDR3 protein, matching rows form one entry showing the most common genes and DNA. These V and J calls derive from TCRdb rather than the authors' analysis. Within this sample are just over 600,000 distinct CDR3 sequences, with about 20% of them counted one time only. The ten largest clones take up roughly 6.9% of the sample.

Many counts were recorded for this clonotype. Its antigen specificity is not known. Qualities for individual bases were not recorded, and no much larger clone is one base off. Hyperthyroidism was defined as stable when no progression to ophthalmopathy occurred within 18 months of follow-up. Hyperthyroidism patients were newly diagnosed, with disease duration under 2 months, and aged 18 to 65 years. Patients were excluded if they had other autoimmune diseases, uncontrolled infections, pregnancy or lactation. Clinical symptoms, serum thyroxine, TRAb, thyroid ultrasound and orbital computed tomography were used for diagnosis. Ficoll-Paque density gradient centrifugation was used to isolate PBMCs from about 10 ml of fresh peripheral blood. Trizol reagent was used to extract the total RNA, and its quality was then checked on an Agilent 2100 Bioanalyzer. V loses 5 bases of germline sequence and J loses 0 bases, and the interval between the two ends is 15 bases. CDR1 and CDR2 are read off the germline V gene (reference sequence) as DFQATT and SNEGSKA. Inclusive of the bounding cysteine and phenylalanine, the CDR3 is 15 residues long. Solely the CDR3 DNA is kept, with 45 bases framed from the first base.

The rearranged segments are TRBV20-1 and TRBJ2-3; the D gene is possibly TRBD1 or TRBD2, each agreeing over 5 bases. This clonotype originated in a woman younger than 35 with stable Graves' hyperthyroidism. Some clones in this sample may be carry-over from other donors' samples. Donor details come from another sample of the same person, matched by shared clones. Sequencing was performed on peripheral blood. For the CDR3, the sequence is CSASRLGVSTDTQYF. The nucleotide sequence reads TGCAGTGCTTCCCGTTTGGGGGTGAGCACAGATACGCAGTATTTT.